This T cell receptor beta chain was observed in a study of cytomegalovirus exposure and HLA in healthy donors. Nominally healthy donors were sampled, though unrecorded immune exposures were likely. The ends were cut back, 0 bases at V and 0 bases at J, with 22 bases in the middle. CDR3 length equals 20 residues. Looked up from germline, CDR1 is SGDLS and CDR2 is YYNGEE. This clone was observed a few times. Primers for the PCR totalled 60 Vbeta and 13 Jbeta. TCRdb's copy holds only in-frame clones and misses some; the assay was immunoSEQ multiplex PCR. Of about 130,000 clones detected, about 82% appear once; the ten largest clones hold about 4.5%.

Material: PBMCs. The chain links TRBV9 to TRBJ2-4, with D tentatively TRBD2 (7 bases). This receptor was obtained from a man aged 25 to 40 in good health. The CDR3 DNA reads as TGTGCCAGCAGCGTAGGTCCGGGGAGGGGGGATCGAGAAGCCAAAAACATTCAGTACTTC. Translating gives CASSVGPGRGDREAKNIQYF.